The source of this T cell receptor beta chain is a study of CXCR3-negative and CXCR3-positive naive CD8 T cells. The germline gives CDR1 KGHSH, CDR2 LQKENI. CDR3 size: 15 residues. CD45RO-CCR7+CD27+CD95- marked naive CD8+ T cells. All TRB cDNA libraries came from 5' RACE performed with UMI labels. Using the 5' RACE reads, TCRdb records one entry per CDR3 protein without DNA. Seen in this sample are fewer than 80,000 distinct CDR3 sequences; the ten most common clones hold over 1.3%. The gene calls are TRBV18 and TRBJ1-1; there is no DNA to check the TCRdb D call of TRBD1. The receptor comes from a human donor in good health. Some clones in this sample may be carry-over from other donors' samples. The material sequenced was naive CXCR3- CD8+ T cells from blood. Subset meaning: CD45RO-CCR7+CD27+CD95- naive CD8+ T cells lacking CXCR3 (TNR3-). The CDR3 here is CASSPTGGLDSEAFF.